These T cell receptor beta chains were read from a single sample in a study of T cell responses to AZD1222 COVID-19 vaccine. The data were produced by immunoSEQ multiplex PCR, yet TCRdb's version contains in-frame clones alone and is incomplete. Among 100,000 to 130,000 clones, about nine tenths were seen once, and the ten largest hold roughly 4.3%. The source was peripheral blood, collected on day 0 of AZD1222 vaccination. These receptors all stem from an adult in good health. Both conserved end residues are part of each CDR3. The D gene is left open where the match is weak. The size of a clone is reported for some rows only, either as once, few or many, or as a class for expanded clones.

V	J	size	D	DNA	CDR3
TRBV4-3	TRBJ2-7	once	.	TGCGCCAGCAGCCAACCCACCTTATACTCCTACGAGCAGTACTTC	CASSQPTLYSYEQYF
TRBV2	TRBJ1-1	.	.	TGTGCCAGCAGGGGACACCCGAACACTGAAGCTTTCTTT	CASRGHPNTEAFF
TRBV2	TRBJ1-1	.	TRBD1	TGTGCCAGCAGGGCCGGGACAGTGGGCACTGAAGCTTTCTTT	CASRAGTVGTEAFF
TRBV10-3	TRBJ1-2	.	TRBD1	TGTGCCTCAAGGGACAGAGATGCTGGCTACACCTTC	CASRDRDAGYTF
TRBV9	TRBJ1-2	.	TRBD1	TGTGCCAGCAGCAACAGGGGTGGCTACACCTTC	CASSNRGGYTF
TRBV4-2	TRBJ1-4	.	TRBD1	TGTGCCAGCAGCCAAGACAGGGGGCAGGATGAAAAACTGTTTTTT	CASSQDRGQDEKLFF
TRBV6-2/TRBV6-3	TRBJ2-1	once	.	TGTGCCAGCAGTGCCGCTATACAGGGCCCCTACAATGAGCAGTTCTTC	CASSAAIQGPYNEQFF
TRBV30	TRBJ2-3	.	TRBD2	TGTGCCTGGAGTGCACTAGCGGGGGATCTAGATACGCAGTATTTT	CAWSALAGDLDTQYF
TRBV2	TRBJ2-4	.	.	TGTGCCAGCAGTGAATTGCGGGGTAAAAACATTCAGTACTTC	CASSELRGKNIQYF
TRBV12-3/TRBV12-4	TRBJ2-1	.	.	TGTGCCAGCAGTTTAGTTGGGAGGGGGAGACTCTTC	CASSLVGRGRLF
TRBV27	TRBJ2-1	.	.	TGTGCCAGCAGTTTATCCCAGCCAAATGAGCAGTTCTTC	CASSLSQPNEQFF
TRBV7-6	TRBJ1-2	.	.	TGTGCCAGCAGCTTCCCGGGGGGCTCTGGCTACACCTTC	CASSFPGGSGYTF
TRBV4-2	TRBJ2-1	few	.	TGTGCCAGCAGCCACCCGCTCGATTACCAGAACAATGAGCAGTTCTTC	CASSHPLDYQNNEQFF
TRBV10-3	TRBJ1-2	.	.	TGTGCCATCAGTGGATCTACTAAAACCGGGGGCTACACCTTC	CAISGSTKTGGYTF
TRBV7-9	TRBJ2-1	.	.	TGTGCCAGCAGCACTATACGGGGGTCCCCGTCGTCTGAGCAGTTCTTC	CASSTIRGSPSSEQFF
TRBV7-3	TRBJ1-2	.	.	TGTGCCAGCAGCTTATCGGGGCACCCGGGAGGCTACACCTTC	CASSLSGHPGGYTF
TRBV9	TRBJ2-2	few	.	TGTGCCAGCAGCGTAGATCGGGGTTCGGCGAGCACCGGGGAGCTGTTTTTT	CASSVDRGSASTGELFF
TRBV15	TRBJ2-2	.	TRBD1	TGTGCCACCAGCTTAGGGACAGGGTCATCCGGGGAGCTGTTTTTT	CATSLGTGSSGELFF
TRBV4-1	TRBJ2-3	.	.	TGCGCCAGCAGATGGACTGCAAGCACAGATACGCAGTATTTT	CASRWTASTDTQYF
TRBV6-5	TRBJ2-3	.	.	TGTGCCAGCAGTTATCTAGGAGGGGCAGATACGCAGTATTTT	CASSYLGGADTQYF
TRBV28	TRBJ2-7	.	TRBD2	TGTGCCAGCAGTAACCTAGCGGGTAGCACGGCCTACGAGCAGTACTTC	CASSNLAGSTAYEQYF
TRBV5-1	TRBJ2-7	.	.	TGCGCCAGCAGCTCCTCGACAAACTCCTACGAGCAGTACTTC	CASSSSTNSYEQYF
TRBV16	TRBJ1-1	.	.	TGTGCCAGCAGCCGAACAGGGATCGGCGGTGAAGCTTTCTTT	CASSRTGIGGEAFF
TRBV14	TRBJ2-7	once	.	TGTGCCAGCAGCCAAGACAGGACCTACGAGCAGTACTTC	CASSQDRTYEQYF
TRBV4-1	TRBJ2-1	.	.	TGCGCCAGCAGCTCATTGGTGGATGAGCAGTTCTTC	CASSSLVDEQFF
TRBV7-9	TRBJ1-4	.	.	TGTGCCAGCAGCTCTGAGGGGAATGAAAAACTGTTTTTT	CASSSEGNEKLFF
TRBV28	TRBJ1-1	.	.	TGTGCCAGCAGACGAGACCGGGACGCCCAGGTGGCTTTCTTT	CASRRDRDAQVAFF
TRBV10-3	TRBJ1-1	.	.	TGTGCCATCAGCCAAGGGGTTTTGAGCACTGAAGCTTTCTTT	CAISQGVLSTEAFF
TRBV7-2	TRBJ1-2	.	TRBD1	TGTGCCAGCAGCTCCGACAGGGGCTCATATGGCTACACCTTC	CASSSDRGSYGYTF
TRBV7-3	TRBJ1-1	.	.	TGTGCCAGCAGCTTAACAGCAGGGGCGCGAGCTTTCTTT	CASSLTAGARAFF
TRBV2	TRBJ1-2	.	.	TGTGCCAGCAGTGAGTCCGCGTTAAACTATGGCTACACCTTC	CASSESALNYGYTF
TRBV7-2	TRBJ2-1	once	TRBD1	TGTGCCAGCAGCTCCCCGGGACAGAGCTCCTACAATGAGCAGTTCTTC	CASSSPGQSSYNEQFF
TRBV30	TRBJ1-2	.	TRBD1	TGTGCCTGGAGTGTATGGACAGGGAGGGGCTATGGCTACACCTTC	CAWSVWTGRGYGYTF
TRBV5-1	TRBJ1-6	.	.	TGCGCCAGCAGTCCGGGAGGGTTTCGAAATTCACCCCTCCACTTT	CASSPGGFRNSPLHF
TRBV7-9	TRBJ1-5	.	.	TGTGCCAGCAGCTTCCAGGATCAGCCCCAGCATTTT	CASSFQDQPQHF